This passage covers 9 T cell receptor beta chains from one sample sequenced in a study of T cell repertoires and HLA-DP antigens (dated by TCRdb to 2017 to 2018). For these TCRs, the target antigens are not known. Library preparation employed the immunoSEQ multiplex PCR assay. What TCRdb holds here is the immuneACCESS table cut down to in-frame rearrangements. Part of the clones is not present; checked against another copy, under half of the missing clones reflect an unresolved V gene, and the others are unexplained. This sample lists approximately 86,000 clones; around 86% were detected once. The ten top clones hold roughly 1.5% of the sample. Sequences were obtained from CD4+ T cells from PBMCs. These receptors came from a man aged 45 to 65 in good health and CMV-seronegative.

This chain links TRBV6-1 with TRBJ1-6, with unresolved D. CDR3 length: 11 residues. V was cut by 7 bases and J by 7 bases, with 5 bases left in between. CDR1 and CDR2 (germline): MNHNS, SASEGT. Written as DNA, the CDR3 is TGTGCCAGCACTAACAATTCACCCCTCCACTTT. Its translation: CASTNNSPLHF.

This clone was picked up a small number of times. The gene calls are TRBV7-2 and TRBJ1-1, with unresolved D. V dropped 0 bases and J dropped 6 bases, with 11 bases sitting between them. Per the germline V gene, CDR1 is SGHTA and CDR2 is FQGNSA. This CDR3 is 14 amino acids long. DNA of the CDR3: TGTGCCAGCAGCTTAGCATCCTCTTACCCTGAAGCTTTCTTT. This gives the protein CASSLASSYPEAFF. Together with reference TRBV7-2 and TRBJ1-1, the CDR3 gives the full variable domain: GAGVSQSPSNKVTEKGKDVELRCDPISGHTALYWYRQSLGQGLEFLIYFQGNSAPDKSGLPSDRFSAERTGGSVSTLTIQRTQQEDSAVYLCASSLASSYPEAFFGQGTRLTVV.

The chain is built from TRBV6-5 and TRBJ2-3; perhaps TRBD2 as D (5 bases). The CDR3 runs 14 residues. The germline V gene has CDR1 MNHEY and CDR2 SVGAGI. Deletions cut 6 bases from V and 0 bases from J, with 10 bases between. Here the CDR3 reads CASRRGLSTDTQYF. The CDR3 DNA is TGTGCCAGCAGACGCGGGTTGAGCACAGATACGCAGTATTTT.

This rearrangement joins TRBV4-1 to TRBJ2-3; TRBD2 matches 10 bases. Trimming removed 0 bases from V and 2 bases from J; junction bases left unmatched: 5. The CDR3 loop spans 17 amino acids. Germline CDR1 and CDR2: MGHRA and YSYEKL. DNA of the CDR3: TGCGCCAGCAGCCAAGACGACCTAGCGGGGGCCACAGATACGCAGTATTTT. Its translation: CASSQDDLAGATDTQYF.

The rearrangement uses TRBV30 and TRBJ2-7, with D perhaps matching TRBD2 (6 bases). Germline V CDR1 and CDR2: GTSNPN, SVGIG (reference sequence). This CDR3 is 14 amino acids long. The V gene lost 2 bases and the J gene lost 4 bases, with 15 bases spanning the gap. This chain's CDR3 is CAWSQPGVRYEQYF. The CDR3 nucleotides are TGTGCCTGGAGTCAGCCGGGAGTAAGATACGAGCAGTACTTC.

The chain joins TRBV5-1 to TRBJ2-3, with TRBD1 matching 9 bases. The V segment lost 3 bases and the J segment 0 bases; nucleotides outside the gene matches: 14. This CDR3 is 19 amino acids long. Germline CDR1 SGHRS, CDR2 YFSETQ. CDR3 region: CASSSGLGQGIESTDTQYF. The CDR3 region has the DNA TGCGCCAGCAGCTCGGGGCTGGGACAGGGCATCGAAAGCACAGATACGCAGTATTTT.

The chain uses TRBV28 and TRBJ2-1; 7 bases agree with TRBD1. Germline V gene sequence: CDR1 MDHEN, CDR2 SYDVKM. The CDR3 extends over 15 amino acids. Unmatched junction bases numbered 6, after V lost 4 bases and J lost 3 bases. CDR3 sequence: CASSSLTGDYNEQFF. The CDR3 DNA reads as TGTGCCAGCAGTTCTCTAACAGGGGACTACAATGAGCAGTTCTTC.

V and J are TRBV28 and TRBJ1-5; the D is unclear. The germline V gene has CDR1 MDHEN and CDR2 SYDVKM. Trimming cost V 6 bases and J 5 bases, with 14 bases left between them. This CDR3 has 14 amino acids. DNA of the CDR3: TGTGCCAGCAGATCTCCACGGTCTGATCAGCCCCAGCATTTT. Translation: CASRSPRSDQPQHF.

This chain links TRBV5-1 with TRBJ2-1, with unresolved D. Germline CDR1 is SGHRS and CDR2 is YFSETQ. The V gene lost 1 base and the J gene lost 4 bases, with 12 bases spanning the gap. The CDR3 is 15 amino acids. The CDR3 protein is CASSLTASGYNEQFF. The CDR3 coding sequence is TGCGCCAGCAGCTTGACGGCTAGTGGGTACAATGAGCAGTTCTTC.